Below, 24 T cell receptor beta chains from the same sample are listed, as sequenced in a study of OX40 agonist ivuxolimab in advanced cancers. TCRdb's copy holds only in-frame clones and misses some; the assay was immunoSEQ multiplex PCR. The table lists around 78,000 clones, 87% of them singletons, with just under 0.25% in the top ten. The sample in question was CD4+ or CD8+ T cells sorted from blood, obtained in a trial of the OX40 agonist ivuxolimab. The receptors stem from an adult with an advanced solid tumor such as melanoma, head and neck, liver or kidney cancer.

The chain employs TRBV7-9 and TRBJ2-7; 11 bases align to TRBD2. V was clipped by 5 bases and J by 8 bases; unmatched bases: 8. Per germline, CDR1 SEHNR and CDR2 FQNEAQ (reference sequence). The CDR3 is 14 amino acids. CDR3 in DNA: TGTGCCAGCAGCAACATAGCGGGAGGGCCCCAGCAGTACTTC. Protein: CASSNIAGGPQQYF.

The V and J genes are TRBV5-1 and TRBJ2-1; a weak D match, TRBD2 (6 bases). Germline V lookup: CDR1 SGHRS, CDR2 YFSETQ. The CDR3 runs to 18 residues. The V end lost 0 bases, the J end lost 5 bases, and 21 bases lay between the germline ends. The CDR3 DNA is TGCGCCAGCAGCTTGGCCTCGTACGCGGGGTCCTGGAACAATGAGCAGTTCTTC. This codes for CASSLASYAGSWNNEQFF.

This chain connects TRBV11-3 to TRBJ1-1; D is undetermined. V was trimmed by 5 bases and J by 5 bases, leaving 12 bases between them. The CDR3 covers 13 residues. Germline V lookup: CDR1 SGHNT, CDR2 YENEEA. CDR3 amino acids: CASSTKSRTEAFF. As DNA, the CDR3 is TGTGCCAGCAGCACCAAGTCGAGGACTGAAGCTTTCTTT.

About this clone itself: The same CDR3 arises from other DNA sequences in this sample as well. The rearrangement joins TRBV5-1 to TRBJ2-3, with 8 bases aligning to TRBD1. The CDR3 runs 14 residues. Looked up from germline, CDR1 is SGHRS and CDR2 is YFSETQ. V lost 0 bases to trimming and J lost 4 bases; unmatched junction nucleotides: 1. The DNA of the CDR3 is TGCGCCAGCAGCTTGGGACAGGGGCCAGATACGCAGTATTTT. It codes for CASSLGQGPDTQYF.

CDR3 region: CASSYSGQPSNSPLHF. In nucleotides, the CDR3 is TGTGCCAGCAGTTACTCAGGACAGCCGTCTAATTCACCCCTCCACTTT. The chain employs TRBV6-5 and TRBJ1-6; tentatively, D is TRBD1 (6 bases). V was trimmed by 0 bases and J by 6 bases, leaving 12 bases between them. This CDR3 is built from 16 residues. Germline assignment: CDR1 MNHEY and CDR2 SVGAGI.

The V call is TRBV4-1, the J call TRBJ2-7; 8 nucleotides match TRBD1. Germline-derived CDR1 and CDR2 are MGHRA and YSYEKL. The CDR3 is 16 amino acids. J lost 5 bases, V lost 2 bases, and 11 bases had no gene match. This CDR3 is CASSQHRTGKVDEQYF. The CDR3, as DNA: TGCGCCAGCAGCCAACATAGGACAGGGAAGGTGGACGAGCAGTACTTC.

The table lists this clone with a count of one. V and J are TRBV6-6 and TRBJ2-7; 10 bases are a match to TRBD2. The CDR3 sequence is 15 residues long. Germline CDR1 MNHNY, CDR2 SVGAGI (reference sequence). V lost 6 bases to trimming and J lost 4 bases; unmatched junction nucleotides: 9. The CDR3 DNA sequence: TGTGCCAGCAGATTTCCGGGGACTAGCGCGTACGAGCAGTACTTC. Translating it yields CASRFPGTSAYEQYF.

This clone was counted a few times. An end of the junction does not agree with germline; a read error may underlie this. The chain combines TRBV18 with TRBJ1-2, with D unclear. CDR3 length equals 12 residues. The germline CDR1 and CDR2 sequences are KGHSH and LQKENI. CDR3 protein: CASSPLGDGYTF. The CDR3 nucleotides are TGTGCCAGCTCGCCACTCGGGGATGGCTACACCTTC.

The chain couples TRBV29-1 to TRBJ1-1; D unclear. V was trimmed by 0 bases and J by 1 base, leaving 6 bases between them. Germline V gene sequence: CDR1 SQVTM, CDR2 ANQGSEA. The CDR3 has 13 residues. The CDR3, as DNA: TGCAGCGTTGAAGAGTTCTCGAACACTGAAGCTTTCTTT. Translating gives CSVEEFSNTEAFF.

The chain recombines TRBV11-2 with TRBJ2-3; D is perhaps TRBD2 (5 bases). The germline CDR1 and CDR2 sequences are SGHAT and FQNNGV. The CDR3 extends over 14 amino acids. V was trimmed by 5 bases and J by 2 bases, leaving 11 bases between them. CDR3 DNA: TGTGCCAGCAGCCCCCGACTACTCACAGATACGCAGTATTTT. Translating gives CASSPRLLTDTQYF.

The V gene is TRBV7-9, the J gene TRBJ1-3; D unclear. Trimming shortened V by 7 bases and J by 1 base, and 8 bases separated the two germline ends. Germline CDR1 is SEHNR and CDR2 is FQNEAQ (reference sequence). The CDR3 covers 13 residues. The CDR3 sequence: CASTLGSGNTIYF. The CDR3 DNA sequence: TGTGCCAGCACCCTTGGATCTGGAAACACCATATATTTT.

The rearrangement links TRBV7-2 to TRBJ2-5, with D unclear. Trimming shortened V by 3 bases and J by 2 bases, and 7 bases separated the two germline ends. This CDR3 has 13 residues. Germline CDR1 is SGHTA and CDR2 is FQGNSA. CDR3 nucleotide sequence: TGTGCCAGCAGCTTTGGCAGACAAGAGACCCAGTACTTC. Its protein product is CASSFGRQETQYF.

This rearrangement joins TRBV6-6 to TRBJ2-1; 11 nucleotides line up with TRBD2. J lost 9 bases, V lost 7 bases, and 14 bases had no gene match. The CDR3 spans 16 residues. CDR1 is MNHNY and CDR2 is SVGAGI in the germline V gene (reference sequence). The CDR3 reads CASTAGGTSGSREQFF. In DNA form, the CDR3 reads TGTGCCAGCACCGCGGGGGGGACTAGCGGTTCTCGTGAGCAGTTCTTC.

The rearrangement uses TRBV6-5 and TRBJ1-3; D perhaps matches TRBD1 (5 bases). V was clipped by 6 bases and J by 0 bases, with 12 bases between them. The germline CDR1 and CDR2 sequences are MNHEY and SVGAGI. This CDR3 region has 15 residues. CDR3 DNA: TGTGCCAGCAGGGGGCAGGGAGCCTCTGGAAACACCATATATTTT. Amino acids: CASRGQGASGNTIYF.

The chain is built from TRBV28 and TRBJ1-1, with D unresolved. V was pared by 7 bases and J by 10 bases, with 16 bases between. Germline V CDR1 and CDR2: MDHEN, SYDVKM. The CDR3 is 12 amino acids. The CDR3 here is CASTTRALGAFF. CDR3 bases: TGTGCCAGCACCACACGGGCCCTGGGAGCTTTCTTT.

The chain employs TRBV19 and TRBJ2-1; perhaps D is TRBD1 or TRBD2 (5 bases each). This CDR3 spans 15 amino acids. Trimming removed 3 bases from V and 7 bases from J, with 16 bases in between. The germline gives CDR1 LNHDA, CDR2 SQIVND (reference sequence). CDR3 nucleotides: TGTGCCAGTAGTATTAACTTCGTTTGGGGGAATGAGCAGTTCTTC. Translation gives CASSINFVWGNEQFF. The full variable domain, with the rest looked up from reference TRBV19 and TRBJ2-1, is DGGITQSPKYLFRKEGQNVTLSCEQNLNHDAMYWYRQDPGQGLRLIYYSQIVNDFQKGDIAEGYSVSREKKESFPLTVTSAQKNPTAFYLCASSINFVWGNEQFFGPGTRLTVL.

The CDR3 nucleotides are TGTGCCAGCAATACCGGGGCGCCGGGTAATCAGCCCCAGCATTTT. It specifies CASNTGAPGNQPQHF. This sequence joins TRBV28 and TRBJ1-5; maybe TRBD1 (5 bases). V was shortened by 7 bases and J by 4 bases, with 17 bases between the two germline ends. The CDR3 contains 15 residues. Germline V CDR1 and CDR2: MDHEN, SYDVKM.

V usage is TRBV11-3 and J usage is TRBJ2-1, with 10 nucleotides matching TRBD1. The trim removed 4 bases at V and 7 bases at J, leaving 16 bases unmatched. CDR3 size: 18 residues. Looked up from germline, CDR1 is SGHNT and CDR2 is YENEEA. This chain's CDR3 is CASSSSLRGQGRGNEQFF. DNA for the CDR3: TGTGCCAGCAGCTCCTCCCTCCGGGGACAGGGGAGAGGGAATGAGCAGTTCTTC.

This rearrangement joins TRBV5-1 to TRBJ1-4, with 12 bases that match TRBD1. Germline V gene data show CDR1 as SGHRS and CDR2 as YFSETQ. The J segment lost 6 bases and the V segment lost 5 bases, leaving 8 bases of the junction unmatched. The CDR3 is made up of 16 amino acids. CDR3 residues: CASSPGQGASDEKLFF. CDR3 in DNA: TGCGCCAGCAGTCCGGGACAGGGGGCTTCGGATGAAAAACTGTTTTTT.

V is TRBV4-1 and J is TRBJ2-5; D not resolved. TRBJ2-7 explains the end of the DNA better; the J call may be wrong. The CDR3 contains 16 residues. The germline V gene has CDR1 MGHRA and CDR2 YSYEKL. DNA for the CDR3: TGCGCCAGCAGCCAAGATAATTCAATCAGTACCTACGAGCAGTACTTC. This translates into CASSQDNSISTYEQYF.

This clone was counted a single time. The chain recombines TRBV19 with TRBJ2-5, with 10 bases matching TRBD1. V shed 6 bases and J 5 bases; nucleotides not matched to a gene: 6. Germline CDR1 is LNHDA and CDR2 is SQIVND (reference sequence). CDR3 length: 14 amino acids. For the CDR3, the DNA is TGTGCCAGTAGGAAAAGGACAGGGGGGGAGACCCAGTACTTC. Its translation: CASRKRTGGETQYF.

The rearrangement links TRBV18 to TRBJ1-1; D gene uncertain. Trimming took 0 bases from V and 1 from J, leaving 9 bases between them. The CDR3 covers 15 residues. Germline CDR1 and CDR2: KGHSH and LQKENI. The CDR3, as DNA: TGTGCCAGCTCACCACCGAAAGCGAAGAACACTGAAGCTTTCTTT. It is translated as CASSPPKAKNTEAFF.

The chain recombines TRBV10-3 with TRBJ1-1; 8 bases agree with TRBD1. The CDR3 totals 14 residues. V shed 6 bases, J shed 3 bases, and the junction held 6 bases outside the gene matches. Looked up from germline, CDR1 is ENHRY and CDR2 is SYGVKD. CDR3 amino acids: CAIRKQGVDTEAFF. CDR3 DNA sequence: TGTGCCATCAGGAAACAGGGGGTGGACACTGAAGCTTTCTTT.

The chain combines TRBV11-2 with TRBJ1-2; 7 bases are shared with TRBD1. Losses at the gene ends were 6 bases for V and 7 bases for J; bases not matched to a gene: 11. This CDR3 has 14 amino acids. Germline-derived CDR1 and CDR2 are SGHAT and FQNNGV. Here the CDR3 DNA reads TGTGCCAGCAGTTCCATCACAGGGGCCTCTGGCTACACCTTC. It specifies CASSSITGASGYTF. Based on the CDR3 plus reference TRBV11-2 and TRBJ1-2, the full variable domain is EAGVAQSPRYKIIEKRQSVAFWCNPISGHATLYWYQQILGQGPKLLIQFQNNGVVDDSQLPKDRFSAERLKGVDSTLKIQPAKLEDSAVYLCASSSITGASGYTFGSGTRLTVV.